This TCR beta chain emerged from a study of blood T cell repertoires in COVID-19 (dated by TCRdb to the early 2020s). With respect to the entire study: Collaborator samples came from the United States, Italy and Spain and covered acute and convalescent phases of COVID-19. The material from the prospective study consisted of cDNA or gDNA derived from T cells, B-cell-depleted T cells, or PBMCs. Subjects who had been exposed to COVID-19, were actively infected with it, or had recovered from it provided the deeply sampled blood TCRbeta repertoires that made up the dataset. A freely available public database, intended as a resource for researchers studying the immune response to SARS-CoV-2, is where the repertoires were released. Samples came from the ongoing ImmuneRACE study (first 160 participants) plus 1,254 subjects from 6 global collaborators. Sample metadata almost always included a de-identified subject ID, COVID-19 status, age in years and sex. HLA class I and class II types, where available, came from metadata supplied by the sample provider rather than from assay-based typing.

TCRbeta CDR3 regions were amplified from genomic DNA by means of the immunoSEQ Assay, a bias-controlled multiplex PCR. The paper's data handling went like this. The number of nucleated cells in each sample was estimated from the amplification of reference gene primers within the assay. To quantify the absolute abundance of each unique TCRbeta CDR3 rearrangement, sequence reads were collapsed and filtered. For each sample, productive Simpson clonality was calculated as the square root of Simpson's diversity index over productive rearrangements. Sourced from immuneACCESS, this table was stored by TCRdb with only in-frame sequences that have V and J called. A share of the clones is absent; for the studies checked, an unresolved V gene accounts for under half, and the remainder has no known explanation. V and J calls and clone size come straight from that table; D and trimming were deduced from the DNA. Counted in this sample were roughly 30,000 clones; 85% to 90% of them appeared once. Clones ranked in the top ten supply about 64% of the sample.

On this clone itself: Its target antigen remains unknown. No base-level quality is on record; no much larger clone is a single base apart.

The CDR3, from cysteine to phenylalanine, totals 17 residues. Of the read, only the CDR3 DNA is kept; its 51 bases are in frame from base 1. CDR1 and CDR2, looked up from the germline V gene, are KGHSH and LQKENI. Compared with germline, V lacks 2 bases and J lacks 0 bases; bases without a gene match: 6. Each collaborating institution followed its own protocols to collect whole blood in K2EDTA tubes. For TCRbeta analysis, collaborators shipped samples in one of three forms: frozen whole blood, isolated PBMCs, or DNA extracted from either of those sample types. The research as a whole found: How much clinical and demographic metadata was included differed by source and by participant, and the metadata was provided uncurated.

Here the chain combines TRBV18 and TRBJ1-1; TRBD1 fits 10 bases in the junction. Sequenced sample: peripheral blood. The source is a man aged 65 to 85 with acute or convalescent COVID-19. In nucleotides, the sequence is TGTGCCAGCTCACCAGGGACAGGGGCCCGCATGAACACTGAAGCTTTCTTT. Its product reads: CASSPGTGARMNTEAFF.